The clone carrying this T cell receptor (beta chain) was seen repeatedly, ten times or more. Its antigen is unknown. In the library, individual cDNA molecules carried attached unique molecular identifiers. MiXCR was run by TCRdb on the 5' RACE reads, yielding one entry per CDR3 protein. This table has under 80,000 distinct CDR3 sequences, 11% appearing once. The V gene end was trimmed by 0 bases and the J gene end by 8 bases; junction bases not matched to a gene: 11. This CDR3 comprises 17 residues. The V gene's germline CDR1 is SGHDN and CDR2 FVKESK. The entry originates in a study of early T cells in non-severe SARS-CoV-2 infection. Study-wide context: Sequenced material consisted of bulk RNA (from unsorted whole blood), and chains were unpaired. Notes on the study in general: VDJdb matching favored anti-spike CD8 responses, missing private and CD4 specificities.

The chain employs TRBV14 and TRBJ1-4; TRBD1 matches 8 bases. What was sequenced was whole blood. This sequence was found in an adult who was a healthcare worker with PCR-confirmed SARS-CoV-2 infection or an uninfected control (not recorded which). The CDR3 loop reads CASSQDGQGLRGEKLFF. Written as DNA, the CDR3 is TGTGCCAGCAGCCAAGACGGACAGGGACTGCGGGGGGAAAAACTGTTTTTT.